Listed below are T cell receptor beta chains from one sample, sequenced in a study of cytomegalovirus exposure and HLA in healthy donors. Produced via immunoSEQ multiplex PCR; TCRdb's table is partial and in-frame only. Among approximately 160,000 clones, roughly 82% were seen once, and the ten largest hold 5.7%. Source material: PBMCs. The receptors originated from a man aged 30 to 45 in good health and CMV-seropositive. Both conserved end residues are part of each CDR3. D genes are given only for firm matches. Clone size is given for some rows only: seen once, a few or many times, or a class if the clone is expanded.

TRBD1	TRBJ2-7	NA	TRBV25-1	CASSPRVPTGGSAYEQYF	TGTGCCAGCAGTCCAAGGGTCCCGACAGGGGGGTCTGCCTACGAGCAGTACTTC
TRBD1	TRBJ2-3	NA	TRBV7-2	CASRYQGAGTDTQYF	TGTGCCAGCAGATATCAGGGGGCTGGGACAGATACGCAGTATTTT
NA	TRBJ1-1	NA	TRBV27	CASRWDFKSNTEAFF	TGTGCCAGCAGGTGGGACTTTAAAAGCAACACTGAAGCTTTCTTT
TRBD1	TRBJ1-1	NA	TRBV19	CASSRTGMNTEAFF	TGTGCCAGTAGTAGGACAGGGATGAACACTGAAGCTTTCTTT
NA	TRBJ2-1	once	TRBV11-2	CASSLETSLSVF	TGTGCCAGCAGCCTAGAAACTAGTTTGTCGGTCTTC
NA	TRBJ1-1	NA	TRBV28	CASSLAGESRDTEAFF	TGTGCCAGCAGTTTAGCAGGGGAGAGTCGCGACACTGAAGCTTTCTTT
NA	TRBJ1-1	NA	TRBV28	CASSFYGWARKYTEAFF	TGTGCCAGCAGTTTCTATGGTTGGGCAAGGAAGTACACTGAAGCTTTCTTT
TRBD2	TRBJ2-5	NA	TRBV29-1	CSVTLAGVYTQYF	TGCAGCGTAACTTTAGCGGGGGTATATACCCAGTACTTC
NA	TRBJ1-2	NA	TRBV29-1	CSVEARGFYGYTF	TGCAGCGTTGAAGCACGGGGTTTCTATGGCTACACCTTC
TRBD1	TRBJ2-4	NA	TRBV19	CASSIGEGQGGYIQYF	TGTGCCAGTAGTATAGGCGAGGGACAGGGGGGTTACATTCAGTACTTC
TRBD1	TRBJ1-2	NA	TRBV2	CASSTNTGVDGYTF	TGTGCCAGCAGCACAAATACAGGGGTGGATGGCTACACCTTC
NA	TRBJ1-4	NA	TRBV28	CASSLFAGGINEKLFF	TGTGCCAGCAGTTTATTTGCGGGGGGCATTAATGAAAAACTGTTTTTT
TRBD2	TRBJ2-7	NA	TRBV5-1	CASNPSGAYEQYF	TGCGCCAGCAACCCTAGCGGGGCCTACGAGCAGTACTTC
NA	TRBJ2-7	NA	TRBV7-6	CASSLRTDYGEQYF	TGTGCCAGCAGCTTAAGAACAGACTACGGAGAGCAGTACTTC
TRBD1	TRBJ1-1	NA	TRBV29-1	CSVEFVKVTGTEAFF	TGCAGCGTTGAATTTGTCAAGGTGACAGGGACTGAAGCTTTCTTT
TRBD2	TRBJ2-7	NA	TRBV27	CASSQREGRPEQYF	TGTGCCAGCAGTCAGCGGGAGGGCCGGCCCGAGCAGTACTTC
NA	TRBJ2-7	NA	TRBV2	CASSDGASGYEQYF	TGTGCCAGCAGTGATGGGGCAAGTGGCTACGAGCAGTACTTC